This T cell receptor beta chain was captured by sequencing in a study of CD8 T cells in Susac syndrome. Random hexamers primed reverse transcription of about 0.5 to 1 ug RNA. TCRdb re-derived calls from the immunoSEQ multiplex PCR reads in MiXCR, one entry per CDR3 protein. Here the sample spans some 240,000 distinct CDR3 sequences, roughly 95% being singletons. The T cells that were sequenced for TCR beta were CD8+ and CD4+ cells from blood. Diagnostic criteria for definite or probable disease, in their recently defined form, were met by the patients with Susac syndrome. Sample: CD4+ T cells from PBMCs. This receptor was taken from a human donor with Susac syndrome.

In DNA, the CDR3 is TGCAGTGCTAGATTTGGGACTACCATGGAGACCCAGTACTTC. Translating gives CSARFGTTMETQYF. The chain couples TRBV20-1 to TRBJ2-5; 7 bases are shared with TRBD2. The CDR3 sequence is 14 residues long. CDR1 is DFQATT and CDR2 is SNEGSKA in the germline V gene (reference sequence). V trimming: 2 bases; J trimming: 5 bases; junction bases outside the gene matches: 8.